This T cell receptor beta chain came from a study of cytomegalovirus exposure and HLA in healthy donors. Study details: In an early release, HLA-typed donors contributed 90 million or so unique TCR sequences.

In nominal health when sampled, donors likely had unrecorded immune exposures nonetheless. V was cut by 0 bases and J by 7 bases, with 13 bases left in between. CDR3 length: 15 amino acids. The germline CDR1 and CDR2 sequences are SGHDT and YYEEEE. The PCR had 60 Vbeta and 13 Jbeta primers. The method was immunoSEQ multiplex PCR; TCRdb's version includes in-frame clones alone and lacks a portion of them. This sample lists roughly 110,000 clones; its ten largest clones have less than 4.5%. The chain employs TRBV5-6 and TRBJ2-2, with D maybe TRBD2 (5 bases). This TCR was recovered from a man younger than 45 in good health and CMV-seronegative. The sample was PBMCs. The CDR3 sequence is CASSLEPGRGGELFF. The CDR3 DNA follows: TGTGCCAGCAGCTTGGAGCCTGGACGGGGCGGGGAGCTGTTTTTT. The full variable domain, completed using reference TRBV5-6 and TRBJ2-2, is DAGVTQSPTHLIKTRGQQVTLRCSPKSGHDTVSWYQQALGQGPQFIFQYYEEEERQRGNFPDRFSGHQFPNYSSELNVNALLLGDSALYLCASSLEPGRGGELFFGEGSRLTVL.